The 17 T cell receptor beta chains reported below all come from one sample, sequenced in a study of shared clonotypes between healthy human individuals. Terminally differentiated effector memory CD45RA+ cells were excluded by CCR7 positive selection of CD45RO-negative cells. Measured with immunoSEQ multiplex PCR; TCRdb has only the in-frame clones, and not every one. The table has 550,000 to 600,000 clones, more than 95% seen once. Sequencing was performed on naive CD8+ T cells sorted from blood. The receptors here all came from a man between 25 and 39 years old in good health.

V is TRBV4-1 and J is TRBJ2-3; D is unclear. The ends were cut back, 0 bases at V and 1 base at J, with 5 bases in the middle. The germline V gene encodes CDR1 MGHRA and CDR2 YSYEKL. This CDR3 contains 14 residues. The CDR3: CASSQDGGTDTQYF. The CDR3 DNA reads TGCGCCAGCAGCCAAGATGGTGGCACAGATACGCAGTATTTT.

The V and J genes are TRBV5-1 and TRBJ2-1; tentative D call: TRBD2 (6 bases). Deletions cut 0 bases from V and 3 bases from J, with 16 bases between. The CDR3 has 17 amino acids. Germline values: CDR1 SGHRS, CDR2 YFSETQ. As DNA, the CDR3 is TGCGCCAGCAGCTTGGTATTGACGGGAGTAGTCTACAATGAGCAGTTCTTC. Its protein product is CASSLVLTGVVYNEQFF.

The chain couples TRBV6-5 to TRBJ2-7; D might be TRBD1 (8 bases). CDR3 length: 15 residues. The germline CDR1 and CDR2 sequences are MNHEY and SVGAGI. V was cut by 7 bases and J by 2 bases, with 18 bases left in between. CDR3 residues: CASTLGGTGPYEQYF. For the CDR3, the DNA is TGTGCCAGCACCCTGGGGGGGACAGGTCCCTACGAGCAGTACTTC.

The V and J genes are TRBV27 and TRBJ2-1, with D perhaps TRBD2 (5 bases). V was clipped by 1 base and J by 3 bases, with 10 bases between them. Germline CDR1 MNHEY, CDR2 SMNVEV (reference sequence). The length of the CDR3 is 15 residues. The CDR3, as DNA: TGTGCCAGCAGTTTATATACCAGCGGCTACAATGAGCAGTTCTTC. Its translation: CASSLYTSGYNEQFF.

The J gene is TRBJ2-7, the V gene TRBV5-1; 14 nucleotides agree with TRBD2. The length of the CDR3 is 15 residues. Germline V gene data show CDR1 as SGHRS and CDR2 as YFSETQ. The ends lost 7 bases at V and 4 bases at J; junction bases unmatched: 7. CDR3 sequence reads: CASGDGTSGRYEQYF. The CDR3 DNA is TGCGCCAGCGGAGACGGGACTAGCGGGAGATACGAGCAGTACTTC.

This chain uses TRBV27 with TRBJ2-7; D may be TRBD1 or TRBD2 (5 bases each). Germline-derived CDR1 and CDR2 are MNHEY and SMNVEV (reference sequence). Trimming left V 6 bases short and J 0 bases short, with 15 bases between. This CDR3 has 15 residues. This CDR3 is CASSGAKRSSYEQYF. DNA of the CDR3: TGTGCCAGCAGCGGGGCAAAGCGGAGCTCCTACGAGCAGTACTTC.

This chain uses TRBV7-3 with TRBJ2-7, with D possibly TRBD2 on 6 matching bases. CDR3 length equals 12 residues. The germline V and J ends were trimmed by 5 bases and 6 bases, with 11 bases remaining between them. CDR1 and CDR2 from the germline V gene are SGHTA and FQGTGA. The CDR3 nucleotides read TGTGCCAGCAGCCCCACCGGGGGCGAGCAGTACTTC. Its protein product is CASSPTGGEQYF.

The chain employs TRBV4-1 and TRBJ2-7; D is perhaps TRBD1 or TRBD2 (5 bases each). Trimming stripped 0 bases from V and 2 bases from J, with 11 bases between. CDR1 and CDR2 (germline): MGHRA, YSYEKL. The CDR3 covers 15 residues. CDR3 amino acids: CASSQDPGGTYEQYF. In nucleotides, the CDR3 is TGCGCCAGCAGCCAAGATCCTGGGGGAACCTACGAGCAGTACTTC.

The genes are TRBV28 and TRBJ2-1; 13 nucleotides agree with TRBD2. This CDR3 region has 16 residues. The germline CDR1 and CDR2 sequences are MDHEN and SYDVKM. V was pared by 4 bases and J by 4 bases, with 4 bases of the junction left unmatched. For the CDR3, the DNA is TGTGCCAGCAGTTGGGGACTAGCGGGGACTTACAATGAGCAGTTCTTC. Protein sequence: CASSWGLAGTYNEQFF.

V gene TRBV14 combines with J gene TRBJ2-7; possible D gene TRBD1, 7 bases. Trimming left V 0 bases short and J 5 bases short, with 17 bases between. Germline values: CDR1 SGHDN, CDR2 FVKESK. The CDR3 has 16 amino acids. CDR3: CASSQEVGGGPDEQYF. CDR3 sequence (DNA): TGTGCCAGCAGCCAAGAAGTAGGAGGGGGCCCCGACGAGCAGTACTTC.

CDR3: CAGNRSYNEQFF. The CDR3 nucleotides are TGTGCCGGGAACCGCTCCTACAATGAGCAGTTCTTC. V and J are TRBV7-2 and TRBJ2-1; D is unclear. Trimming pared 11 bases from V and 0 bases from J, leaving 8 bases between. Germline loops: CDR1 SGHTA, CDR2 FQGNSA. CDR3 length equals 12 residues. Full variable domain (remainder filled in from reference TRBV7-2 and TRBJ2-1): GAGVSQSPSNKVTEKGKDVELRCDPISGHTALYWYRQSLGQGLEFLIYFQGNSAPDKSGLPSDRFSAERTGGSVSTLTIQRTQQEDSAVYLCAGNRSYNEQFFGPGTRLTVL.

A word on this clone: The junction differs from germline at one of its ends, possibly a read error. The CDR3 sequence: CASSHSGGLADTQYF. As DNA, the CDR3 is TGTGCCAGCAGTCACTCGGGAGGTTTGGCAGATACGCAGTATTTT. The chain recombines TRBV6-5 with TRBJ2-3; TRBD2 aligns across 7 bases. This CDR3 spans 15 amino acids. CDR1 is MNHEY, CDR2 SVGAGI, per germline.

With regard to this clone: Other DNA sequences within the sample encode an identical CDR3. The CDR3 DNA is TGTGCCAGCAGTTTAGGGCAGTCCTACAATGAGCAGTTCTTC. Protein sequence: CASSLGQSYNEQFF. The chain combines TRBV27 with TRBJ2-1; D is unresolved. Trimming removed 2 bases from V and 1 base from J, with 6 bases in between. Germline CDR1 is MNHEY and CDR2 is SMNVEV (reference sequence). There are 14 residues in the CDR3.

The chain combines TRBV29-1 with TRBJ2-2; possibly TRBD2 for D (5 bases). With 1 base removed from V and 4 bases from J, the gap between germline ends came to 7 bases. CDR3 size: 13 residues. Germline V gene lookup returns CDR1 SQVTM and CDR2 ANQGSEA. CDR3 loop: CSVEGAGTGELFF. As DNA, the CDR3 is TGCAGCGTTGAAGGGGCGGGCACCGGGGAGCTGTTTTTT.

V usage is TRBV7-2 and J usage is TRBJ2-7, with D possibly TRBD2 on 6 matching bases. V lost 2 bases to trimming and J lost 5 bases, with 22 bases between them. This CDR3 has 17 residues. Germline V gene lookup returns CDR1 SGHTA and CDR2 FQGNSA. The CDR3 region is CASSLFVRGGGDHEQYF. The DNA of the CDR3 is TGTGCCAGCAGCTTATTCGTCCGGGGCGGAGGGGATCACGAGCAGTACTTC.

The chain links TRBV6-5 to TRBJ1-1, with 9 bases identical to TRBD1. The CDR3 is 14 amino acids. V shed 0 bases and J 4 bases; nucleotides not matched to a gene: 0. CDR1 is MNHEY and CDR2 is SVGAGI in the germline V gene. CDR3 sequence: CASSYSGQGTEAFF. CDR3 in DNA: TGTGCCAGCAGTTACTCGGGACAGGGCACTGAAGCTTTCTTT.

This chain uses TRBV4-1 with TRBJ2-7; TRBD1 is a possible D gene (6 bases). The V end lost 2 bases, the J end lost 2 bases, and 13 bases lay between the germline ends. The CDR3 is made up of 15 amino acids. The V gene's germline CDR1 is MGHRA and CDR2 YSYEKL. The CDR3 protein is CASSQYLGQAYEQYF. CDR3 coding DNA: TGCGCCAGCAGCCAATACCTGGGACAAGCCTACGAGCAGTACTTC.